These 30 T cell receptor beta chains were sequenced from one sample in a study of glioma-infiltrating T cells. The iRepertoire nested amplicon-rescue multiplex PCR amplified TCR alpha and beta CDR3s from RNA. TCRdb called the multiplex PCR reads again in MiXCR, with one record for every CDR3 protein. The table has some 160,000 distinct CDR3 sequences, around 40% seen once. The sequenced sample consisted of glioma tissue, nonneoplastic brain tissue, or PBMCs (not recorded which). Receptor source: a human donor with low-grade glioma or glioblastoma, undergoing nonglioma brain surgery, or in good health (not recorded which).

Many counts were recorded for this clonotype. One end of the junction varies from germline; a read error may be responsible. The CDR3 nucleotides are TGTGCCAGCAGTTCGGCAGGGGGACGGCGGGGCATCTTT. It is translated as CASSSAGGRRGIF. The J gene is TRBJ1-1, the V gene TRBV28; 7 bases map to TRBD1. CDR3 length: 13 amino acids. In germline, CDR1 is MDHEN, CDR2 SYDVKM.

This clonotype was recorded at least ten times. CDR3 sequence: CASSEAALKETQYF. CDR3 nucleotide sequence: TGTGCCAGCAGTGAAGCGGCCCTAAAAGAGACCCAGTACTTC. The chain recombines TRBV6-1 with TRBJ2-5; D uncertain. This CDR3 is 14 amino acids long. Germline lookup yields CDR1 MNHNS and CDR2 SASEGT. With 0 bases removed from V and 3 bases from J, the gap between germline ends came to 8 bases.

In the case of this clonotype: This may stem from a read error, because a much larger clone lies one nucleotide away. J is TRBJ1-1 and V is TRBV15, with D unresolved. Per germline, CDR1 LNHNV and CDR2 YYDKDF (reference sequence). The V end lost 0 bases, the J end lost 0 bases, and 8 bases lay between the germline ends. The CDR3 is 15 amino acids. Written as DNA, the CDR3 is TGTGCCACCAGCAGAGACGTGGTTTTGAACACTGAAGCTTTCTTT. Translation gives CATSRDVVLNTEAFF.

To note about this clonotype: A read error may explain this, as a much larger clone is one base away. The CDR3 sequence is CASRVSMHTQYF. In nucleotides, the CDR3 is TGTGCCAGCAGGGTATCAATGCATACGCAGTATTTT. This chain connects TRBV10-3 to TRBJ2-3, with a tentative D call TRBD1 (5 bases). The CDR3 is 12 amino acids. Germline CDR1 and CDR2: ENHRY and SYGVKD. Deletions cut 10 bases from V and 7 bases from J, with 15 bases between.

This clonotype was detected many times. This chain uses TRBV5-1 with TRBJ2-7, with 7 positions matching TRBD1. V shed 1 base and J 6 bases; nucleotides not matched to a gene: 7. CDR1 and CDR2 from the germline V gene are SGHRS and YFSETQ. The CDR3 totals 14 residues. The CDR3 protein is CASSLSRQGSEQYF. The CDR3 region has the DNA TGCGCCAGCAGCTTGTCGAGACAGGGTTCCGAGCAGTACTTC.

The V call is TRBV2, the J call TRBJ1-5; tentative D call: TRBD1 (6 bases). Matching the DNA end better, TRBJ2-3 makes the J call doubtful. The V gene's germline CDR1 is SNHLY and CDR2 FYNNEI. CDR3 length: 14 amino acids. CDR3 loop: CASREIQGGQPQYF. CDR3 DNA sequence: TGTGCCAGCAGGGAAATACAGGGTGGTCAGCCCCAGTATTTT.

As concerns this clonotype: A read error may produce the germline difference seen at one junction end. This chain joins TRBV19 and TRBJ1-6, with D unclear. Per the germline V gene, CDR1 is LNHDA and CDR2 is SQIVND (reference sequence). The CDR3 contains 18 residues. In DNA, the CDR3 is TGTGCCAGTAGTAGACGGACGGACCTCCCCTCCTATAATTCACCCGTCCACTTT. Translation gives CASSRRTDLPSYNSPVHF.

As regards this clonotype: A read error may be the cause here, since a much bigger clone is one base away. This sequence joins TRBV29-1 and TRBJ1-2; D unclear. There are 11 residues in the CDR3. The germline V gene encodes CDR1 SQVTM and CDR2 ANQGSEA. For the CDR3, the DNA is TGCAGCCTTGAGTCCTCATATGGCTACACCTTC. It yields the protein CSLESSYGYTF. Full variable domain (outside the CDR3, taken from reference TRBV29-1 and TRBJ1-2): SAVISQKPSRDICQRGTSLTIQCQVDSQVTMMFWYRQQPGQSLTLIATANQGSEATYESGFVIDKFPISRPNLTFSTLTVSNMSPEDSSIYLCSLESSYGYTFGSGTRLTVV.

About this clonotype itself: Because the CDR3's place on the DNA is in doubt, the DNA is left out and the CDR3 is given as listed by TCRdb. The J gene is TRBJ1-1, the V gene TRBV6-2 or TRBV6-3; TRBD1 was called by the table and not checked on the DNA. Ends included, the CDR3 has 14 residues. The V gene's germline CDR1 is MNHEY and CDR2 SVGEGT. CDR3: CASSFGEGNTEAFF.

As to this clonotype: A much larger clone lies a single base off, so this may be a read error. The gene calls are TRBV19 and TRBJ1-1; D gene ambiguous. This CDR3 spans 13 amino acids. Germline V lookup: CDR1 LNHDA, CDR2 SQIVND (reference sequence). CDR3 bases: TGTGCCGGTAGAAACCGTTGGCCCACTGAAGCTTTCTTT. Residues: CAGRNRWPTEAFF.

Note on this clonotype: A read error may be the cause here, since a much bigger clone is one base away. The rearrangement links TRBV7-2 to TRBJ2-3; no clear D. V was clipped by 3 bases and J by 2 bases, with 9 bases between them. The germline CDR1 and CDR2 sequences are SGHTA and FQGNSA. The CDR3 spans 14 residues. The CDR3 region has the DNA TGTGCCAGCAGCTTGGCATTGATCACAGATACGCAGTATTTT. Translating gives CASSLALITDTQYF.

Details on this clonotype: Given the absence of the conserved phenylalanine or tryptophan at the CDR3 end, a read error is likely. The V call is TRBV7-8, the J call TRBJ2-4; no reliable D call. Germline-derived CDR1 and CDR2 are SGHVS and FQNEAQ. Trimming cost V 3 bases and J 0 bases, with 9 bases left between them. The length of the CDR3 is 15 residues. CDR3 sequence (DNA): TGTGCCAGCAGCTTGCGGCCCTTAGCCAAAAACATTCAGTACTAC. It specifies CASSLRPLAKNIQYY.

This clonotype was observed a few times. CDR3 amino acids: CASIAGGFSGTDTQYF. CDR3 bases: TGCGCCAGCATAGCGGGAGGATTTTCTGGCACAGATACGCAGTATTTT. The chain joins TRBV10-2 to TRBJ2-3; TRBD2 aligns across 10 bases. V was clipped by 7 bases and J by 1 base; unmatched bases: 8. The CDR3 is made up of 16 amino acids. Per the germline V gene, CDR1 is WSHSY and CDR2 is SAAADI.

This clonotype was recorded at least ten times. The rearrangement links TRBV6-1 to TRBJ2-1; 9 nucleotides align to TRBD1. Trimming removed 5 bases from V and 11 bases from J; junction bases left unmatched: 10. Germline CDR1 MNHNS, CDR2 SASEGT. This CDR3 contains 14 residues. The CDR3: CASSYEGDRDQQFF. The CDR3 bases are TGTGCCAGCAGTTATGAGGGGGACAGGGATCAGCAGTTCTTC.

This clonotype has a handful of counts. CDR3 loop: CASSRLGEYGYTF. The CDR3 DNA sequence: TGTGCCAGTAGTCGGTTGGGGGAGTATGGCTACACCTTC. The V and J genes are TRBV19 and TRBJ1-2; D may be TRBD1 (5 bases). Germline CDR1 reads LNHDA; CDR2 reads SQIVND (reference sequence). Trimming stripped 5 bases from V and 5 bases from J, with 12 bases between. The CDR3 has 13 residues.

To note about this clonotype: A much larger clonotype is one base distant, so this may be a read error. This chain uses TRBV6-1 with TRBJ2-1, with D uncertain. Germline CDR1 reads MNHNS; CDR2 reads SASEGT. V lost 5 bases, J lost 6 bases, and 26 bases lay in between. The CDR3 has 18 amino acids. The CDR3 region is CASSYTTWSQTVANEQFF. CDR3 nucleotides: TGTGCCAGCAGTTATACTACCTGGTCCCAAACTGTCGCCAATGAGCAGTTCTTC.

This clonotype was counted at least ten times. This chain connects TRBV20-1 to TRBJ2-7; 7 nucleotides agree with TRBD2. Looked up from germline, CDR1 is DFQATT and CDR2 is SNEGSKA (reference sequence). After removal of 5 bases from V and 3 bases from J, the junction contained 13 bases not matched to a gene. There are 15 residues in the CDR3. In DNA form, the CDR3 reads TGCAGTGCTCTCATGCGGGGAGGGCCTTTCTACGAGCAGTACTTC. This codes for CSALMRGGPFYEQYF.

The gene calls are TRBV2 and TRBJ2-3; 7 nucleotides match TRBD2. The J segment lost 3 bases and the V segment lost 4 bases, leaving 7 bases of the junction unmatched. This CDR3 has 15 amino acids. CDR1 and CDR2 (germline): SNHLY, FYNNEI. CDR3 DNA: TGTGCCAGCAGTGCCTTGGCGGGAGAGACAGATACGCAGTATTTT. Its protein product is CASSALAGETDTQYF.

The chain couples TRBV19 to TRBJ2-1; 7 bases agree with TRBD2. The J segment lost 8 bases and the V segment lost 5 bases, leaving 12 bases of the junction unmatched. The germline gives CDR1 LNHDA, CDR2 SQIVND (reference sequence). This CDR3 is 15 amino acids long. CDR3 coding DNA: TGTGCCAGTAGTCACGGGACTATATACGCGGATGAGCAGTTCTTC. Amino acids: CASSHGTIYADEQFF. The variable domain in full, completed from reference TRBV19 and TRBJ2-1, reads DGGITQSPKYLFRKEGQNVTLSCEQNLNHDAMYWYRQDPGQGLRLIYYSQIVNDFQKGDIAEGYSVSREKKESFPLTVTSAQKNPTAFYLCASSHGTIYADEQFFGPGTRLTVL.

This clonotype was counted many times. The chain has TRBV27 and TRBJ2-7; 10 bases agree with TRBD1. Germline V gene sequence: CDR1 MNHEY, CDR2 SMNVEV (reference sequence). V was clipped by 3 bases and J by 3 bases; unmatched bases: 8. The CDR3 has 16 amino acids. CDR3 nucleotides: TGTGCCAGCAGTTTTCTCGGGACAGGGGCGAACTACGAGCAGTACTTC. Amino acids: CASSFLGTGANYEQYF.

This clonotype was seen at least ten times. The V call is TRBV20-1, the J call TRBJ2-5; perhaps TRBD1 as D (6 bases). In germline, CDR1 is DFQATT, CDR2 SNEGSKA (reference sequence). V lost 3 bases and J lost 7, with 21 bases in between. CDR3 length equals 15 residues. In nucleotides, the CDR3 is TGCAGTGCTAGGGAAGGTGGGACGACCAGGGGGACCCAGTACTTC. Protein product: CSAREGGTTRGTQYF.

The chain links TRBV19 to TRBJ2-3; 8 nucleotides match TRBD2. Trimming at V came to 6 bases and at J to 5 bases, leaving 7 bases not matched to a gene. CDR1 is LNHDA, CDR2 SQIVND, per germline (reference sequence). This CDR3 region has 14 residues. The CDR3 protein is CASRTAGVKDTQYF. CDR3 DNA sequence: TGTGCCAGTAGAACAGCGGGAGTCAAAGATACGCAGTATTTT. Full variable domain (remainder filled in from reference TRBV19 and TRBJ2-3): DGGITQSPKYLFRKEGQNVTLSCEQNLNHDAMYWYRQDPGQGLRLIYYSQIVNDFQKGDIAEGYSVSREKKESFPLTVTSAQKNPTAFYLCASRTAGVKDTQYFGPGTRLTVL.

Worth noting for this clonotype: A read error may explain this, as a much larger clone is one base away. This sequence joins TRBV29-1 and TRBJ2-2; 7 bases match TRBD1. The CDR3 is 13 residues long. The V gene's germline CDR1 is SQVTM and CDR2 ANQGSEA. CDR3 DNA sequence: TGCAGCGTTGAGGGACAGACCACCAGGGAGCTGTTTTTT. Its translation: CSVEGQTTRELFF.

The rearrangement links TRBV12-3 or TRBV12-4 to TRBJ1-1; D ambiguous. The CDR3 is made up of 13 amino acids. V was pared by 9 bases and J by 2 bases, with 13 bases between. Here the CDR3 reads CARMGEVNTEAFF. The DNA for the CDR3 is TGTGCCAGGATGGGTGAAGTCAACACTGAAGCTTTCTTT.

This clonotype was counted only a few times. The chain combines TRBV12-3 or TRBV12-4 with TRBJ2-7, with D hard to call. The CDR3 length is 13 residues. The ends were cut back, 4 bases at V and 6 bases at J, with 13 bases in the middle. CDR3 sequence (DNA): TGTGCCAGCAGTTCGTACAGCCTTTTCGAGCAGTACTTC. Translated, it gives CASSSYSLFEQYF.

This clonotype was counted ten times or more. The rearrangement uses TRBV4-2 and TRBJ2-3, with 11 bases fitting TRBD2. V lost 4 bases and J lost 3; bases outside the gene matches: 6. Germline V lookup: CDR1 LGHNA, CDR2 YNFKEQ. The CDR3 loop spans 16 amino acids. DNA for the CDR3: TGTGCCAGCAGCCTAACACTAGCGGGAGATACAGATACGCAGTATTTT. Translating it yields CASSLTLAGDTDTQYF.

This clonotype showed up just a few times. This sequence joins TRBV3-1 and TRBJ1-5, with a weak D call TRBD1 (5 bases). CDR3 length: 14 amino acids. CDR1 is LGHDT, CDR2 YNNKEL, per germline (reference sequence). V shed 6 bases and J shed 2 bases, with 11 bases lying between them. The CDR3 DNA is TGTGCCAGCAGTCCAGGGAGACGCAATCAGCCCCAGCATTTT. As protein: CASSPGRRNQPQHF. The variable domain in full, completed from reference TRBV3-1 and TRBJ1-5, reads DTAVSQTPKYLVTQMGNDKSIKCEQNLGHDTMYWYKQDSKKFLKIMFSYNNKELIINETVPNRFSPKSPDKAHLNLHINSLELGDSAVYFCASSPGRRNQPQHFGDGTRLSIL.

On this clonotype: A much larger clone is a single base away; this may be a read error. The rearrangement links TRBV20-1 to TRBJ2-1; 7 bases agree with TRBD2. From germline, CDR1 is DFQATT and CDR2 SNEGSKA (reference sequence). Trimming at V came to 7 bases and at J to 2 bases, leaving 11 bases not matched to a gene. CDR3 length equals 15 residues. Written as DNA, the CDR3 is TGCAGTGGTATAAGCGGGGACTTTACCTACAATGAGCAGTTCTTC. Translation: CSGISGDFTYNEQFF.

Of note for this clonotype: A much bigger clone sits one base away, suggesting this may be a read error. The chain is built from TRBV10-3 and TRBJ2-5, with 9 positions matching TRBD2. The CDR3 length is 14 residues. With 8 bases clipped from V and 11 bases from J, the junction kept 15 bases outside the gene matches. Germline assignment: CDR1 ENHRY and CDR2 SYGVKD. Written as DNA, the CDR3 is TGTGCCATCCGGGCTAGCGGGACGAAGGATGAGCAGTACTTC. Translated: CAIRASGTKDEQYF.

About this clonotype itself: A junction end diverges from the germline sequence, so it may reflect a read error. The chain has TRBV19 and TRBJ2-5, with D maybe TRBD2 (6 bases). In germline, CDR1 is LNHDA, CDR2 SQIVND (reference sequence). The CDR3 has 17 amino acids. CDR3 nucleotide sequence: TGTGCCTGTAGTATCGGGGGTACAGGACGCTGGATGGAGACCCAGTACTTC. It encodes CACSIGGTGRWMETQYF. Variable domain in full (rest from reference TRBV19 and TRBJ2-5): DGGITQSPKYLFRKEGQNVTLSCEQNLNHDAMYWYRQDPGQGLRLIYYSQIVNDFQKGDIAEGYSVSREKKESFPLTVTSAQKNPTAFYLCACSIGGTGRWMETQYFGPGTRLLVL.